This T cell receptor (beta chain) originates from a study of cytomegalovirus exposure and HLA in healthy donors. Per the germline V gene, CDR1 is SNHLY and CDR2 is FYNNEI. With 6 bases removed from V and 0 bases from J, the gap between germline ends came to 12 bases. The CDR3 has 15 amino acids. The PCR used 60 Vbeta and 13 Jbeta primers. Data came from immunoSEQ multiplex PCR; TCRdb stores just in-frame clones and leaves some out. Of approximately 190,000 clones in the sample, around 86% are singletons; the top ten hold approximately 6.5%. Notes on the study in general: In vitro testing confirmed a few CMV-associated chains as specific for CMV antigens. In an earlier analysis, about 90% or about 30%: the productive usage of most TCR beta V segments. Investigators reported approximately 150 TCR beta chains as tied to cytomegalovirus. In a later analysis, most CMV-associated TCR beta chains appeared HLA-restricted.

Worth noting for this clone: The antigen is unknown.

The rearrangement links TRBV2 to TRBJ1-5; D remains ambiguous. The sequence was obtained from a woman aged 45-65 years in good health and CMV-seropositive. Material for sequencing was PBMCs. In DNA form, the CDR3 reads TGTGCCAGCAGAGCCCAGAGGATTAGCAATCAGCCCCAGCATTTT. Its protein is CASRAQRISNQPQHF.